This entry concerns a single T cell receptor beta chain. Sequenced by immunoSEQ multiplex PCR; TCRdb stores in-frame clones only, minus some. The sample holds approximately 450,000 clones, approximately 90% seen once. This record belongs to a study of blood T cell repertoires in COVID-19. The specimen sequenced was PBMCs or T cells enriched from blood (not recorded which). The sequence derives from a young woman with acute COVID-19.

This CDR3 is CATSSRRAETQYF. The CDR3 bases are TGTGCCACCAGCTCCCGGAGGGCAGAGACCCAGTACTTC. This rearrangement joins TRBV15 to TRBJ2-5, with TRBD2 as a possible D gene (6 bases). This CDR3 is built from 13 residues. Trimming stripped 5 bases from V and 4 bases from J, with 11 bases between. Per germline, CDR1 LNHNV and CDR2 YYDKDF (reference sequence).